The clone carrying this T cell receptor (beta chain) was seen ten or more times. Its specificity is unknown. The entry originates in a study of T-cell reconstitution after alpha-beta-depleted transplantation in children. This sample's TCRbeta library carried unique molecular identifier barcodes. TCRdb re-analysed the PCR reads in MiXCR, keeping a single row per CDR3 protein. The data contain tens of thousands of distinct CDR3 sequences, roughly 4.9% of them seen just once; the ten biggest clones take up approximately 19%. The CDR3 consists of 18 residues. V lost 6 bases and J lost 1; bases outside the gene matches: 13. Germline V gene lookup returns CDR1 SQVTM and CDR2 ANQGSEA. Study conclusions and caveats: The high TCRbeta diversity at day 60 in some patients came from surviving recipient T cells and thymic progenitors. Approximately two months post-transplant, alpha-beta T cells reportedly originated from several hundred expanded graft clones.

The chain uses TRBV29-1 and TRBJ2-1; 12 bases agree with TRBD2. Specimen: PBMCs, mostly from graft donor cells, collected 180 days after TCRalphabeta/CD19-depleted stem cell transplant. The receptor was derived from a boy in the first two years of life who had a stem cell transplant for acute myeloid leukemia, so the T cells may come from the graft donor. CDR3 loop: CSVTRRTSGVQSYNEQFF. CDR3 sequence (DNA): TGCAGCGTCACGCGACGGACTAGCGGGGTTCAGTCCTACAATGAGCAGTTCTTC.